One T cell receptor (beta chain) is described in this entry. Its antigen remains unknown. Germline V gene sequence: CDR1 MGHRA, CDR2 YSYEKL. CDR3 length: 15 residues. Between the trimmed V and J ends, which lost 0 bases and 6 bases, there was a span of 13 bases. No infections or other immune events were documented during collection. The data stem from a study of identifying expanded T cells in peripheral blood. Study outcomes and limitations: Differentially abundant clones: about 1.3 between replicates, 16.4 at roughly 15 days, less than 25 at four. Clone count variance between roughly 2-week samples rose with total template count.

Sequenced by immunoSEQ multiplex PCR; TCRdb stores in-frame clones only, minus some. Among tens of thousands of clones listed, approximately 91% were seen once. The sequencing sample was made of blood. The rearrangement links TRBV4-1 to TRBJ2-3; D unresolved. This TCR came from a person aged 18 to 75 in good health. CDR3 loop: CASSQDRVAPDTQYF. The CDR3, as DNA: TGCGCCAGCAGCCAAGATAGAGTTGCCCCGGATACGCAGTATTTT.